The sequence of this T cell receptor (beta chain) was determined in a study of T-cell memory formation after mild COVID-19. V lost 8 bases and J lost 4, with 14 bases in between. The CDR3 has 13 residues. TCRdb reprocessed the 5' RACE reads with MiXCR, giving one entry per CDR3 protein. The sample lists around 320,000 distinct CDR3 sequences; 14% were seen once. The specimen sequenced was PBMCs or a T cell subset sorted from them (not recorded which). This TCR was sampled from a man aged 18 to 29 who had mild COVID-19 (a few samples of this study predate the infection). Cell type and time point are not known. This chain joins TRBV12-3 or TRBV12-4 and TRBJ1-1; tentatively, D is TRBD1 (5 bases). In DNA, the CDR3 is TGTGCCAGCTCGGGGGAGGATCCCACTGAAGCTTTCTTT. This translates into CASSGEDPTEAFF.